These T cell receptor beta chains were read from a single sample in a study of blood T cells in healthy people across ages. TCRdb called the 5' RACE reads again in MiXCR, with one record for every CDR3 protein. The table records hundreds of thousands of distinct CDR3 sequences, around 42% of them present only once. Sequenced sample: blood. The receptors here all came from a man aged 55 to 70 in good health. The CDR3 runs from the conserved cysteine through the conserved F or W. D genes are given only for firm matches. The size of a clone is reported for some rows only, either as once, few or many, or as a class for expanded clones.

clone size	V gene	D gene	J gene	CDR3 DNA	CDR3 protein
-	TRBV21-1	-	TRBJ2-7	TGTGCCCGCGCTCACCGGGACAGGGGCCACGAGCAGTACTTC	CARAHRDRGHEQYF
-	TRBV27	-	TRBJ2-7	TGTGCCAGCAGTTTACGGCGGATAGGCTGCGAGCAGTACTTC	CASSLRRIGCEQYF
-	TRBV2	TRBD1	TRBJ2-5	TGTGCCAGCAGTACCCAGGGGGCAGGGGAGACCCAGTACTTC	CASSTQGAGETQYF
once	TRBV6-5	-	TRBJ2-7	TGTGCCAGCAGTTACTCGATTGGCTACGAGCAGTACTTC	CASSYSIGYEQYF
-	TRBV27	-	TRBJ2-4	TGTGCCAGCAGTAAGGAAGCCAAAAACATTCAGTACTTC	CASSKEAKNIQYF
many	TRBV7-3	-	TRBJ2-5	TGTGCCAGCAGCCTGGGGCGGCGGGAGACCCAGTACTTC	CASSLGRRETQYF
many	TRBV6-2/TRBV6-3	-	TRBJ2-3	TGTGCCAGCAGACCGGGGCTAAGGCAAGATACGCAGTATTTT	CASRPGLRQDTQYF
few	TRBV27	TRBD2	TRBJ2-1	TGTGCCAGCAGTTTGTTAGCGGGGGCTGATGAGCAGTTCTTC	CASSLLAGADEQFF
-	TRBV24-1	-	TRBJ1-1	TGTGCCACCAGTGATAGAGGGAACACTGAAGCTTTCTTT	CATSDRGNTEAFF
-	TRBV28	TRBD1	TRBJ1-5	TGTGCCAGCAGTCTCGGGACAGGGGGATTGGGTCAGCCCCAGCATTTT	CASSLGTGGLGQPQHF
-	TRBV12-5	-	TRBJ1-5	TGTGCTAGTGCCCCCCTTTTTAGCAATCAGCCCCAGCATTTT	CASAPLFSNQPQHF
few	TRBV7-2	-	TRBJ1-2	TGTGCCAGCAGCTTAGCGCGTCTGGGAGACGGCTACACCTTC	CASSLARLGDGYTF
-	TRBV7-2	-	TRBJ2-3	TGTGCCACAAAGGGGGCGGGGGCCAACACAGATACGCAGTATTTT	CATKGAGANTDTQYF
many	TRBV7-9	-	TRBJ1-1	TGTGCCAGCAGCTCCCAAATCCTTGGGGGCACTGAAGCTTTCTTT	CASSSQILGGTEAFF
-	TRBV9	TRBD2	TRBJ2-3	TGTGCCAGCAGCGAGCGGGGGGGCCGGAATACGCAGTATTTT	CASSERGGRNTQYF
-	TRBV28	-	TRBJ1-2	TGTGCCAGCAGTTTCGGGGTCCAAGGCTACACCTTC	CASSFGVQGYTF
-	TRBV5-1	-	TRBJ2-5	TGCGCCAGCAGTGAGAAATCGGAGACCCAAGAGACCCAGTACTTC	CASSEKSETQETQYF
-	TRBV5-1	-	TRBJ2-7	TGCGCCAGCAGCTTGGTCGGGACTCCGGACGAGCAGTACTTC	CASSLVGTPDEQYF
-	TRBV3-1	-	TRBJ1-1	TGTGCCAGCAGCCAAAATATAGGGGTCACTGAAGCTTTCTTT	CASSQNIGVTEAFF
-	TRBV7-9	-	TRBJ1-5	TGTGCCAGCAGCTTAGGGGTACCGGGAAGCAATCAGCCCCAGCATTTT	CASSLGVPGSNQPQHF
few	TRBV4-3	-	TRBJ2-1	TGCGCCAGCAGCCAAGTTAAGTTAGGTGAGCAGTTCTTC	CASSQVKLGEQFF
-	TRBV28	TRBD1	TRBJ2-7	TGTGCCAGCAGTTTCGTGAGGACAGGGAATCCCTACGAGCAGTACTTC	CASSFVRTGNPYEQYF
few	TRBV21-1	-	TRBJ2-7	TGTGCCAGCAGCGAATGGGACGGTACCTACGAGCAGTACTTC	CASSEWDGTYEQYF
-	TRBV6-5	TRBD1	TRBJ2-7	TGTGCCAGCAGCCGACAGGGATGGAACGAGCAGTACTTC	CASSRQGWNEQYF
-	TRBV7-2	TRBD1	TRBJ2-5	TGTGCCAGCAGCTCCTCCCGGATCTCCGGGACAGGGGGACGCCAGTACTTC	CASSSSRISGTGGRQYF
-	TRBV6-2/TRBV6-3	-	TRBJ1-4	TGTGCCAGCAGTTCCAGCCAACGGGGCCTTTACTCTCTGTTTTTT	CASSSSQRGLYSLFF
few	TRBV7-2	TRBD1	TRBJ2-1	TGTGCCAGCAGCTGGATGGGGACAGGGGTGACTTTTGAGCAGTTCTTC	CASSWMGTGVTFEQFF
few	TRBV13	-	TRBJ2-7	TGTGCCAGCAGCCTCTGGACCTCCTACGAGCAGTACTTC	CASSLWTSYEQYF
few	TRBV5-1	TRBD1	TRBJ2-1	TGCGCCAGCAGCTCCGTCCCGGGACAGGCGTCCTACAATGAGCAGTTCTTC	CASSSVPGQASYNEQFF
-	TRBV29-1	TRBD1	TRBJ2-2	TGCAGCGCTGGGACAGGGCCGGGCGGGCTGGTTCTTCCGGGGACCGGGGAGCTGTTTTTT	CSAGTGPGGLVLPGTGELFF
few	TRBV7-2	-	TRBJ1-2	TGTGCCAGCAGTTATGACAGGACTAACTATGGCTACACCTTC	CASSYDRTNYGYTF
few	TRBV25-1	-	TRBJ1-2	TGTGCCAGCAGTGAATATGGGGGGGCTAACTATGGCTACACCTTC	CASSEYGGANYGYTF
-	TRBV16	TRBD2	TRBJ2-1	TGTGCCAGCAGACCCACTAGCGGGGTTTTTGAGTTCTTC	CASRPTSGVFEFF
-	TRBV6-4	-	TRBJ1-1	TGTGCCAGCAGTGAAGGGAGGACAAGGACTGAAGCTTTCTTT	CASSEGRTRTEAFF
-	TRBV7-2	TRBD1	TRBJ1-5	TGTGCCAGCAGCTTAGATGGACAGGGTTATGATCAGCCCCAGCATTTT	CASSLDGQGYDQPQHF
-	TRBV14	-	TRBJ2-1	TGTGCCAGCAGCGTCCGGACGGTGGTTTACAATGAGCAGTTCTTC	CASSVRTVVYNEQFF
-	TRBV18	TRBD1	TRBJ1-2	TGTGCCAGCTCACCAATGCCAGGGGGGGACTATGGCTACACCTTC	CASSPMPGGDYGYTF
few	TRBV11-2	TRBD1	TRBJ1-6	TGTGCCAGCAGCTTTGAGCAGGGGGTAGGAGGGTCACCCCTCCACTTT	CASSFEQGVGGSPLHF
-	TRBV14	TRBD1	TRBJ2-3	TGTGCCAGCAGCCGACGGTTAACAGGGGACACAGATACGCAGTATTTT	CASSRRLTGDTDTQYF
-	TRBV6-2/TRBV6-3	TRBD1	TRBJ2-6	TGTGCCAGCAGTTTCTCGGACAGGGGTGTTGGGGCCAACGTCCTGACTTTC	CASSFSDRGVGANVLTF
-	TRBV7-9	TRBD1	TRBJ2-5	TGTGCCAGCAGCTTAGCAACCGGAGGACAGGGGAGGGAGACCCCGTACTTC	CASSLATGGQGRETPYF
few	TRBV7-2	TRBD2	TRBJ2-2	TGTGCCAGCCGAAACCGGTCAGCGGGGGGCCTTAACACCGGGGAGCTGTTTTTT	CASRNRSAGGLNTGELFF
-	TRBV9	-	TRBJ2-7	TGTGCCAGCAGCGTAGGCGTGTCGGGCGGCGAGCAGTACTTC	CASSVGVSGGEQYF
-	TRBV20-1	TRBD2	TRBJ2-1	TGCAGTGCTAGAGGCTCAGCGGGGGGGCAAAATGAGCAGTTCTTC	CSARGSAGGQNEQFF
-	TRBV30	TRBD1	TRBJ2-3	TGTGCCTGGAGTTTATTAGGGACAGCGCAAGATACGCAGTATTTT	CAWSLLGTAQDTQYF
-	TRBV5-1	-	TRBJ2-7	TGCGCCAGCAGCGACCTCGGTGTAGCGGCCTCCTACAATGAGCAGTACTTC	CASSDLGVAASYNEQYF
few	TRBV24-1	-	TRBJ2-1	TGTGCCACCAGTGACGGGATCAACAATGAGCAGTTCTTC	CATSDGINNEQFF
once	TRBV20-1	-	TRBJ2-7	TGCGGTGCTAGAGATTCGGGCAGGGGCTACGAGCAGTACTTC	CGARDSGRGYEQYF
medium-sized	TRBV7-9	-	TRBJ1-2	TGTGCCAGCAGCTTGTACTATGGCTACACCTTC	CASSLYYGYTF
-	TRBV28	-	TRBJ1-4	TGTGCCAGCAGTACGGATGAAAAACTGTTTTTT	CASSTDEKLFF
-	TRBV7-2	-	TRBJ1-6	TGTGCCAGCAGCCAACGAAGGAATAATTCACCCCTCCACTTT	CASSQRRNNSPLHF
-	TRBV29-1	TRBD2	TRBJ2-3	TGCAGCGTTCCAGCGGGGGGCAGCACAGATACGCAGTATTTT	CSVPAGGSTDTQYF
-	TRBV4-2	TRBD1	TRBJ1-5	TGTGCCAGCAGCCAAGATGACAGGGACCAGCCCCAGCATTTT	CASSQDDRDQPQHF
-	TRBV4-1	TRBD1	TRBJ2-5	TGCGCCAGCAGCCAAGGTACCAGGGGGCAACAAGAGACCCAGTACTTC	CASSQGTRGQQETQYF
-	TRBV7-9	-	TRBJ2-7	TGTGCCAGCAGCTTAGCCGGCCACCCCGACGAGCAGTACTTC	CASSLAGHPDEQYF
few	TRBV4-1	-	TRBJ1-2	TGCGCCAGCAGCCAAACTCCCGGGGCGTTCAACTATGGCTACACCTTC	CASSQTPGAFNYGYTF
-	TRBV20-1	TRBD1	TRBJ1-2	TGCAGTGCTAGAGAAGACAGGGAGGACTATGGCTACACCTTC	CSAREDREDYGYTF